A selection of T cell receptor beta chains follows, all from one sample in a study of blood T cell repertoires in COVID-19. Measured with immunoSEQ multiplex PCR; TCRdb has only the in-frame clones, and not every one. Of more than 95,000 clones listed, 85% to 90% were seen once; the top ten hold around 16%. The sequencing sample was made of peripheral blood. These TCRs come from a man aged 45 to 65 with acute or convalescent COVID-19. The CDR3 runs from the conserved cysteine through the conserved F or W. The order of the fields is J gene, clone size, D gene, V gene, CDR3 DNA, CDR3 protein. D genes are given only for firm matches. Not all rows give a size; the values are once, few, many and, for expanded clones, a class.

TRBJ1-1 - - TRBV27 TGTGCCAGCAGTTTATTGGGGAGAAACACTGAAGCTTTCTTT CASSLLGRNTEAFF
TRBJ1-1 - - TRBV6-5 TGTGCCAGCAGTCACAGGGACGGAGCTTTCTTT CASSHRDGAFF
TRBJ1-4 - TRBD1 TRBV6-5 TGTGCCAGTAGGAAACAGGGGGATCGAAAACTGTTTTTT CASRKQGDRKLFF
TRBJ1-1 - TRBD1 TRBV5-1 TGCGCCAGCAGCGCGGGACAGGGTGGTCTGAACACTGAAGCTTTCTTT CASSAGQGGLNTEAFF
TRBJ2-1 - - TRBV5-4 TGTGCCAGCACCCCAGACAGATGGGTCTACAATGAGCAGTTCTTC CASTPDRWVYNEQFF
TRBJ2-2 once - TRBV5-1 TGCGCCAGCCACGTAGGGGTTACCGGGGAGCTGTTTTTT CASHVGVTGELFF
TRBJ2-1 - TRBD1 TRBV7-7 TGTGCCAGCAGTCCCGGGACAGGGGCCCACAATGAGCAGTTCTTC CASSPGTGAHNEQFF
TRBJ2-5 few TRBD2 TRBV19 TGTGCCAGTAGTATAGAGGGGGGGGAGGGCCCGTACCAAGAGACCCAGTACTTC CASSIEGGEGPYQETQYF
TRBJ2-7 - - TRBV5-1 TGCGCCAGCAAGTTGGGCGTGGGAGACCCCTACGAGCAGTACTTC CASKLGVGDPYEQYF
TRBJ2-6 - - TRBV13 TGTGCCAGCAGCTTAGTGGTGAGGGCGGGGGCCAACGTCCTGACTTTC CASSLVVRAGANVLTF
TRBJ1-5 - - TRBV6-1 TGTGCCAGCAGTGAAGCGGGAGGCGGCCAGCCCCAGCATTTT CASSEAGGGQPQHF
TRBJ2-3 many - TRBV13 TGTGCCAGCAGCGCGGCCCGTCGTCGGGGGATCACAGATACGCAGTATTTT CASSAARRRGITDTQYF
TRBJ2-3 - - TRBV28 TGTGCCAGCAGCCCCAGAGGAGCACTAGTCACAGATACGCAGTATTTT CASSPRGALVTDTQYF
TRBJ1-5 - - TRBV6-6 TGTGCCAGCAGTGGGGGACTGTCCTACAATCAGCCCCAGCATTTT CASSGGLSYNQPQHF
TRBJ2-5 - - TRBV13 TGTGCCAGCAGCTTAGGGGGAGGAGAGACCCAGTACTTC CASSLGGGETQYF
TRBJ2-3 - - TRBV15 TGTGCCACCAGCAGCCTTGCGCAGGGTGGGGCAGATACGCAGTATTTT CATSSLAQGGADTQYF
TRBJ2-3 - TRBD2 TRBV3-1/TRBV3-2 TGTGCCAGCAGCCAATGGACTAGCGGGAAAGCAGATACGCAGTATTTT CASSQWTSGKADTQYF
TRBJ2-2 - - TRBV5-4 TGTGCCAGCAGCTTTGGGGGCCCGAACACCGGGGAGCTGTTTTTT CASSFGGPNTGELFF